This T cell receptor beta chain comes out of a study of T-cell memory formation after mild COVID-19. A word on this clonotype: What it recognizes is unknown.

TCRdb independently ran MiXCR on the 5' RACE reads; one entry per CDR3 protein. The sample holds some 250,000 distinct CDR3 sequences, roughly 9.4% seen once. Whole-study findings and limits: Pre-infection memory harbored some responding clones, suggesting cross-reactive memory joined. CD8+ contracting clones occupied EMRA, while CD4+ ones occupied mainly CM and EM. Clones shrinking from day 15 to 85 showed even CD4/CD8 mixes; later expanders tilted CD4+.

The V gene lost 2 bases and the J gene lost 8 bases, with 21 bases spanning the gap. This CDR3 contains 16 residues. From germline, CDR1 is ENHRY and CDR2 SYGVKD. The clonotype originates from a man aged 18-30 years who had mild COVID-19 (a few samples of this study predate the infection). Cell type and time point are not known. V is TRBV10-3 and J is TRBJ1-2; D remains unclear. The sequenced sample consisted of PBMCs or a T cell subset sorted from them (not recorded which). CDR3 coding DNA: TGTGCCATCAGTGAGAAGATTGCTTTGGTGGTAGACGGCTACACCTTC. This gives the protein CAISEKIALVVDGYTF.